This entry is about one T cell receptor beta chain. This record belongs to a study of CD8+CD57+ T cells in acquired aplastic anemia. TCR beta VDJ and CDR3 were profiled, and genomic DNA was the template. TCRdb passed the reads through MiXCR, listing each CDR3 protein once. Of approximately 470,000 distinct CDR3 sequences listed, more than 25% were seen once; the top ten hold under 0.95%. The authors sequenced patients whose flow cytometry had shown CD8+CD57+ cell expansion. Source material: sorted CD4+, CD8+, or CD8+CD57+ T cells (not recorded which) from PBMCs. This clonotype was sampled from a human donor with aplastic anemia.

CDR3: CASSSMYGELPYEQYF. The CDR3, as DNA: TGTGCCAGCAGCTCTATGTACGGGGAGCTTCCCTACGAGCAGTACTTC. This sequence joins TRBV7-6 and TRBJ2-7, with D maybe TRBD2 (5 bases). The CDR3 runs to 16 residues. CDR1 is SGHVS and CDR2 is FNYEAQ in the germline V gene. Between the trimmed V and J ends, which lost 4 bases and 2 bases, there was a span of 18 bases.